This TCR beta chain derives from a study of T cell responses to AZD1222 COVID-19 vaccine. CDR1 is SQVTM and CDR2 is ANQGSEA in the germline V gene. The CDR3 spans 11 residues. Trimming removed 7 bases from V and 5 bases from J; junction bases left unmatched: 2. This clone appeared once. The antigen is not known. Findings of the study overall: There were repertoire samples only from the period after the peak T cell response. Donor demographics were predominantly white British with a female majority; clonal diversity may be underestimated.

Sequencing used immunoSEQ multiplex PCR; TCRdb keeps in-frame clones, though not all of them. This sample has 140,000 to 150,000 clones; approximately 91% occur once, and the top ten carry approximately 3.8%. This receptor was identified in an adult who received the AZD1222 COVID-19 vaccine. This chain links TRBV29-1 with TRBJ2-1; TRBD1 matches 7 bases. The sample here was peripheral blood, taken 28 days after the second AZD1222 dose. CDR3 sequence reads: CSGGQDNEQFF. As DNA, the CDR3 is TGCAGCGGTGGACAGGACAATGAGCAGTTCTTC.